The table lists the clone carrying this T cell receptor beta chain with many counts. The antigen remains undetermined. This specimen belongs to a study of T cells in Graves' hyperthyroidism and ophthalmopathy. Germline values: CDR1 MDHEN, CDR2 SYDVKM. The CDR3 runs to 17 residues. Losses at the gene ends were 6 bases for V and 4 bases for J; bases not matched to a gene: 12. Under 3 months was the duration of disease in ophthalmopathy patients, who also had a Clinical Activity Score of at least 3 and a NOSPECS grade of at least 4. Based on clinical symptoms, serum thyroxine and TRAb, thyroid ultrasound and orbital computed tomography, diagnoses were reached. Cells are PBMCs isolated from more than 8.5 ml of fresh blood. Study results and limitations: Also found in blood were most expanded thyroid clonotypes above 0.001.

RNA transcripts were the template for amplifying TCR beta CDR3 regions. Initially, a first-round RT-PCR of the TCR CDR3 employed the HTBI primer set. TCRdb itself ran the multiplex PCR reads through MiXCR, one entry per CDR3 protein. The sample consists of a few hundred thousand distinct CDR3 sequences, about a sixth of them appearing once. Source material: blood. The TCR was taken from a woman between 35 and 50 years old with Graves' ophthalmopathy. The chain couples TRBV28 to TRBJ1-2, with 12 bases lining up with TRBD1. CDR3 nucleotides: TGTGCCAGCAGACGTTCGGGACAGGGGGCTCGTACCTATGGCTACACCTTC. Translating gives CASRRSGQGARTYGYTF.